A selection of T cell receptor beta chains follows, all from one sample in a study of OX40 agonist ivuxolimab in advanced cancers. Profiling relied on immunoSEQ multiplex PCR, and the TCRdb table lists in-frame clones only, not all of them. This sample has 38,000 or so clones, with more than 75% found just once. The sample here was CD4+ or CD8+ T cells sorted from blood, taken in a trial of the OX40 agonist ivuxolimab. The receptors originated from an adult with an advanced solid tumor such as melanoma, head and neck, liver or kidney cancer. Both conserved end residues are part of each CDR3. D genes are given only for firm matches. Size is omitted from some rows. Given values are once, few, many or a class for expanded clones.

NA	TRBV7-9	TRBJ1-1	TRBD1	CASSRRQSGGGDGEAFF	TGTGCCAGCAGCAGGAGACAGTCAGGGGGCGGGGACGGTGAAGCTTTCTTT
few	TRBV7-9	TRBJ1-2	NA	CASSSPGTEVDYGYTF	TGTGCCAGCAGCTCCCCCGGGACGGAAGTAGATTATGGCTACACCTTC
NA	TRBV19	TRBJ2-2	NA	CASTGIRHVNTGELFF	TGTGCCAGTACCGGGATCCGGCACGTGAACACCGGGGAGCTGTTTTTT
NA	TRBV5-3	TRBJ2-7	TRBD1	CARSPGQGYEQYF	TGTGCCAGAAGCCCGGGACAGGGCTACGAGCAGTACTTC
NA	TRBV19	TRBJ1-2	NA	CASNMGLTNYGYTF	TGTGCCAGTAATATGGGACTTACTAACTATGGCTACACCTTC
NA	TRBV7-9	TRBJ2-2	TRBD2	CASSLEGSGRPGELFF	TGTGCCAGCAGCTTAGAAGGTAGCGGGAGGCCCGGGGAGCTGTTTTTT
few	TRBV6-1	TRBJ2-7	TRBD1	CASSQRQGSYEQYF	TGTGCCAGCAGTCAACGACAGGGGAGCTACGAGCAGTACTTC
NA	TRBV18	TRBJ2-3	TRBD2	CASSPAGGGADTQYF	TGTGCCAGCTCGCCCGCGGGAGGTGGGGCAGATACGCAGTATTTT
NA	TRBV18	TRBJ2-7	TRBD2	CASSPTGTSGRAFRYEQYF	TGTGCCAGCTCACCCACTGGGACTAGCGGGAGGGCGTTCAGGTACGAGCAGTACTTC
NA	TRBV11-3	TRBJ2-5	NA	CASSWAGDPETQYF	TGTGCCAGCAGCTGGGCCGGGGATCCGGAGACCCAGTACTTC
once	TRBV5-8	TRBJ1-6	NA	CASVNGGLTNSPLHF	TGTGCCAGCGTTAACGGGGGGCTTACGAATTCACCCCTCCACTTT
NA	TRBV28	TRBJ2-5	NA	CASSTPPETQYF	TGTGCCAGCAGCACCCCCCCAGAGACCCAGTACTTC
NA	TRBV27	TRBJ1-2	NA	CASRTRGSGGYTF	TGTGCCAGCAGGACAAGGGGCAGTGGTGGCTACACCTTC
NA	TRBV7-2	TRBJ1-1	NA	CASSWKRDGPNTEAFF	TGTGCCAGCAGCTGGAAACGGGACGGCCCGAACACTGAAGCTTTCTTT